This TCR beta chain emerged from a study of spatial heterogeneity in lung cancer. Documented time point: sample taken at primary tumor resection. Extraction of whole RNA from tumor, nontumor lung or frozen PBMC preceded unsorted sequencing. The table lists this clonotype with many counts. TCRdb re-called the 5' RACE reads through MiXCR, storing one row per CDR3 protein. The sample yields about 82,000 distinct CDR3 sequences, around an eighth seen once. Trimming took off 4 bases at V and 3 bases at J, with 11 bases between the two ends. The CDR3 runs to 13 residues. Germline CDR1 and CDR2: SGDLS and YYNGEE.

The TCR sequence derives from a male donor with early-stage non-small cell lung cancer. The V call is TRBV9, the J call TRBJ2-7; D unclear. The specimen comprised PBMCs, sampled at surgery. The CDR3 protein is CASSPSTVYEQYF. CDR3 coding DNA: TGTGCCAGCAGCCCTAGTACGGTCTACGAGCAGTACTTC.